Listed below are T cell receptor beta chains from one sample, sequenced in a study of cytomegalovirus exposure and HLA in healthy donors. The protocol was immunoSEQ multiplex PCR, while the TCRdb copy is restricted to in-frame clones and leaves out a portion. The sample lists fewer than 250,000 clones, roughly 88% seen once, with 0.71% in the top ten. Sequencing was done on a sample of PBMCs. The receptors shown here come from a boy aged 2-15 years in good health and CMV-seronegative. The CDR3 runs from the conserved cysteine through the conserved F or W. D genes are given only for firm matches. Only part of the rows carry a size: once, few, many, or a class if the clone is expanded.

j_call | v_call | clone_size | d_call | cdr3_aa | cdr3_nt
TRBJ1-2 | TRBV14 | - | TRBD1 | CASSPDVRQGAFDYGYTF | TGTGCCAGCAGCCCGGACGTTCGACAGGGGGCATTCGACTATGGCTACACCTTC
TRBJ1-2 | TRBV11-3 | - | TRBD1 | CASSLEAGGPGFDGYTF | TGTGCCAGCAGCTTAGAGGCAGGGGGCCCGGGTTTCGATGGCTACACCTTC
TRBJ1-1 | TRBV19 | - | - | CASSLMMSTEAFF | TGTGCCAGTAGTCTCATGATGAGCACTGAAGCTTTCTTT
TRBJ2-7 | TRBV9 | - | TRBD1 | CASSPSGTGNYEQYF | TGTGCCAGCAGCCCCTCGGGGACAGGGAACTACGAGCAGTACTTC
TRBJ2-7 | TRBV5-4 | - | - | CASSLWGGLLGEQYF | TGTGCCAGCAGCTTGTGGGGGGGGCTGCTCGGCGAGCAGTACTTC
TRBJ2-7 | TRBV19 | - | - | CASSNGGEQYF | TGTGCCAGTAGTAACGGCGGCGAGCAGTACTTC
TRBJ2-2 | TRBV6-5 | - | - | CASTLGGASTGELFF | TGTGCCAGCACCCTTGGGGGGGCGAGCACCGGGGAGCTGTTTTTT
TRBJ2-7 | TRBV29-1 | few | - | CSVRADYEQYF | TGCAGCGTGAGGGCAGACTACGAGCAGTACTTC
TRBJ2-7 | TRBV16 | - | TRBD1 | CASSQYKTGGDHEQYF | TGTGCCAGCAGCCAATACAAGACAGGGGGCGACCACGAGCAGTACTTC
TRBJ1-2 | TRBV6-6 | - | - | CASSQNTGNYGYTF | TGTGCCAGCAGCCAGAATACAGGGAACTATGGCTACACCTTC
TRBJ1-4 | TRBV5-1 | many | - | CASSLGSRATNEKLFF | TGCGCCAGCAGCCTCGGGTCCCGAGCCACTAATGAAAAACTGTTTTTT
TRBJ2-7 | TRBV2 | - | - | CASIRAYEQYF | TGTGCCAGCATCCGGGCCTACGAGCAGTACTTC
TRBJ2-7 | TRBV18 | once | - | CASSPGGPSSSYEQYF | TGTGCCAGCTCACCAGGAGGGCCTTCTTCCTCCTACGAGCAGTACTTC
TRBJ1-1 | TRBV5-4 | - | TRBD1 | CASSLGQGAAEAFF | TGTGCCAGCAGCTTGGGACAGGGGGCGGCTGAAGCTTTCTTT
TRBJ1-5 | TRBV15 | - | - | CATSRDPGGNQPQHF | TGTGCCACCAGCAGAGATCCCGGGGGCAATCAGCCCCAGCATTTT
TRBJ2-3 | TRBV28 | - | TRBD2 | CASSSGGVRDTQYF | TGTGCCAGCAGTAGCGGGGGGGTTCGGGATACGCAGTATTTT
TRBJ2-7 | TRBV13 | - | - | CASSLEPGRSYEQYF | TGTGCCAGCAGCCTGGAGCCAGGGCGCTCCTACGAGCAGTACTTC
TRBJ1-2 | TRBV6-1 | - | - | CASRRTEHYGYTF | TGTGCCAGCAGGCGGACAGAGCACTATGGCTACACCTTC
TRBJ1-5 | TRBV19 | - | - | CASSSPGNQPQHF | TGTGCCAGTAGTAGTCCGGGGAATCAGCCCCAGCATTTT
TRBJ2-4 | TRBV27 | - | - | CASSLGQTNLAKNIQYF | TGTGCCAGCAGTTTAGGACAGACAAACCTAGCCAAAAACATTCAGTACTTC
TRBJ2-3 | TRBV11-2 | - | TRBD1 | CASSKGQGVADTQYF | TGTGCCAGCAGCAAGGGACAGGGTGTTGCAGATACGCAGTATTTT
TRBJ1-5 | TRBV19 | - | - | CASSIGSRGLNQPQHF | TGTGCCAGTAGTATAGGGTCAAGAGGGCTGAATCAGCCCCAGCATTTT
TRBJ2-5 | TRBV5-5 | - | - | CASRPSQSQETQYF | TGTGCCAGCCGCCCGTCGCAGTCCCAAGAGACCCAGTACTTC
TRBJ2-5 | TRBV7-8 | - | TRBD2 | CASRDLVGRGGAQETQYF | TGTGCCAGCCGGGACCTTGTTGGGAGGGGAGGGGCCCAAGAGACCCAGTACTTC
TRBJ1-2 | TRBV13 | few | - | CASGRQPTSEGYTF | TGTGCCAGCGGGAGACAGCCGACTAGTGAGGGCTACACCTTC
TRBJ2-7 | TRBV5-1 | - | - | CASSITGNHEQYF | TGCGCCAGCAGCATAACAGGGAATCACGAGCAGTACTTC
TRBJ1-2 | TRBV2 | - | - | CAGSEGGYGYTF | TGTGCCGGGTCCGAAGGGGGCTATGGCTACACCTTC
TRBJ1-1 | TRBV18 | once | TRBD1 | CASSPGQGGTEAFF | TGTGCCAGCTCACCGGGACAGGGGGGCACTGAAGCTTTCTTT
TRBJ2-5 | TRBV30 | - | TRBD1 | CASSTGFQETQYF | TGTGCGTCTTCGACAGGGTTCCAAGAGACCCAGTACTTC
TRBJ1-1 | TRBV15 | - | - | CATSSFFMNTEAFF | TGTGCCACCAGCAGCTTCTTTATGAACACTGAAGCTTTCTTT
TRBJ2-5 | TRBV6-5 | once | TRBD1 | CASSSSTGSKTQYF | TGTGCCAGCAGTTCATCGACAGGGTCTAAGACCCAGTACTTC
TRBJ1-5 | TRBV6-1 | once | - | CASSELQGYQPQHF | TGTGCCAGCAGTGAACTGCAGGGATATCAGCCCCAGCATTTT
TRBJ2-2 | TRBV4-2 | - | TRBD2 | CASSHSLAGVHTGELFF | TGTGCCAGCAGCCACTCTCTAGCGGGAGTTCACACCGGGGAGCTGTTTTTT
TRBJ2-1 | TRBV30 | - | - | CAWNAGAGEQFF | TGTGCCTGGAACGCGGGGGCTGGTGAGCAGTTCTTC
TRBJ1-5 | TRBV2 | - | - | CASSVSNQPQHF | TGTGCCAGCAGCGTGAGCAATCAGCCCCAGCATTTT